These T cell receptor beta chains were read from a single sample in a study of human T cells and chemical hapten exposure. TCRdb independently ran MiXCR on the RACE reads; one entry per CDR3 protein. The sample holds about 300,000 distinct CDR3 sequences; about 5% are singletons and the top ten take approximately 8.2%. The sample was whole blood, taken in connection with sensitization to the hapten diphenylcyclopropenone (DPC). These receptors were obtained from a woman aged 18-29 years with alopecia areata. Some clones in this sample may be carry-over from other donors' samples. Both conserved end residues are part of each CDR3. D genes are given only for firm matches. Not all rows give a size; the values are once, few, many and, for expanded clones, a class.

d_call	v_call	j_call	clone_size	cdr3_aa	cdr3_nt
TRBD2	TRBV25-1	TRBJ2-1	many	CASSQGGGSYNEQFF	TGTGCCAGCAGCCAGGGCGGGGGCTCCTACAATGAGCAGTTCTTC
NA	TRBV18	TRBJ2-3	NA	CASSPEADTDTQYF	TGTGCCAGCTCACCGGAAGCGGACACAGATACGCAGTATTTT
NA	TRBV2	TRBJ1-1	many	CASSRRGAVTEAFF	TGTGCCAGCAGCCGGCGGGGGGCGGTCACTGAAGCTTTCTTT
TRBD1	TRBV6-5	TRBJ2-5	many	CASSDYGTGQETQYF	TGTGCCAGCAGTGACTATGGGACAGGACAAGAGACCCAGTACTTC
NA	TRBV7-9	TRBJ1-3	few	CASSLSGRTGNTIYF	TGTGCCAGCAGCTTGAGTGGGAGGACTGGAAACACCATATATTTT
NA	TRBV7-2	TRBJ2-3	NA	CASSLRDIDTQYF	TGTGCCAGCAGCTTACGAGACATAGATACGCAGTATTTT
TRBD1	TRBV20-1	TRBJ1-2	NA	CSARPGQGDYGYTF	TGCAGTGCGAGACCGGGACAGGGGGACTATGGCTACACCTTC
TRBD1	TRBV10-3	TRBJ2-3	many	CAIKPGQGAMNTQYF	TGTGCCATCAAACCGGGACAGGGGGCGATGAATACGCAGTATTTT
NA	TRBV5-1	TRBJ2-7	NA	CASSSAVTSSYEQYF	TGCGCCAGCAGCTCCGCCGTCACGAGCTCCTACGAGCAGTACTTC
TRBD2	TRBV6-5	TRBJ2-3	many	CASSQLAGSTDTQYF	TGTGCCAGCAGCCAGCTAGCGGGGAGCACAGATACGCAGTATTTT
NA	TRBV7-9	TRBJ2-3	NA	CASSKPGVQDTQYF	TGTGCCAGCAGCAAACCTGGGGTTCAAGATACGCAGTATTTT
NA	TRBV18	TRBJ1-1	NA	CASSRFGQSVDTEAFF	TGTGCCAGCTCACGCTTTGGACAATCCGTCGACACTGAAGCTTTCTTT
TRBD1	TRBV7-9	TRBJ1-6	few	CASSPGQGVPLHF	TGTGCCAGCAGCCCAGGACAGGGGGTACCCCTCCACTTT
NA	TRBV7-2	TRBJ1-1	few	CASSLEAGPNTEAFF	TGTGCCAGCAGCTTAGAGGCAGGGCCGAACACTGAAGCTTTCTTT
NA	TRBV6-5	TRBJ1-1	few	CASTLGLSTEAFF	TGTGCCAGCACTTTGGGGCTCTCGACTGAAGCTTTCTTT
NA	TRBV24-1	TRBJ1-2	few	CATSDTYRDHGYTF	TGTGCCACCAGTGATACTTACAGGGACCATGGCTACACCTTC
NA	TRBV4-2	TRBJ2-2	many	CASSQDRRSAGELFF	TGTGCCAGCAGCCAAGATCGTAGGTCGGCCGGGGAGCTGTTTTTT
TRBD1	TRBV13	TRBJ1-3	few	CASRSTGNSGNTIYF	TGTGCCAGCAGGTCGACAGGGAACTCTGGAAACACCATATATTTT
NA	TRBV6-1	TRBJ2-7	NA	CASSVAGATYEQYF	TGTGCCAGCAGTGTGGCAGGCGCGACCTACGAGCAGTACTTC
NA	TRBV27	TRBJ2-1	few	CASSSGQVSSYNEQFF	TGTGCCAGCAGTTCCGGACAAGTTAGCTCCTACAATGAGCAGTTCTTC
NA	TRBV20-1	TRBJ1-2	many	CSARDRTAYGYTF	TGCAGTGCTAGAGATAGGACAGCCTATGGCTACACCTTC
TRBD2	TRBV7-2	TRBJ2-7	few	CASSLQRGATYEQYF	TGTGCCAGCAGCCTCCAGCGGGGGGCGACCTACGAGCAGTACTTC
NA	TRBV5-4	TRBJ2-2	many	CASSLTGRTGELFF	TGTGCCAGCAGCTTGACCGGTCGGACCGGGGAGCTGTTTTTT
NA	TRBV6-5	TRBJ2-1	few	CATLRRDRYNEQFF	TGTGCCACCCTGAGGCGGGACCGATACAATGAGCAGTTCTTC
NA	TRBV7-6	TRBJ1-2	NA	CASSLTRTSSSYGYTF	TGTGCCAGCAGCTTAACGCGGACATCTTCTAGCTATGGCTACACCTTC
NA	TRBV20-1	TRBJ1-5	many	CSARDPFRGGNQPQHF	TGCAGTGCTAGAGATCCCTTCCGGGGGGGCAATCAGCCCCAGCATTTT
NA	TRBV12-3/TRBV12-4	TRBJ2-7	few	CASSLQAGTYEQYF	TGTGCCAGCAGTTTACAAGCAGGTACCTACGAGCAGTACTTC
NA	TRBV28	TRBJ1-5	NA	CASSYGQGYSNQPQHF	TGTGCCAGCAGTTACGGGCAGGGGTATAGCAATCAGCCCCAGCATTTT
NA	TRBV25-1	TRBJ2-7	few	CASIFRYIFSYEQYF	TGTGCCAGCATTTTCAGATATATTTTCTCCTACGAGCAGTACTTC
NA	TRBV7-2	TRBJ1-6	few	CASSLQPGPNSPLHF	TGTGCCAGCAGCCTACAACCGGGACCGAATTCACCCCTCCACTTT
NA	TRBV19	TRBJ2-3	NA	CASGTGADTQYF	TGTGCCAGTGGCACGGGGGCAGATACGCAGTATTTT
NA	TRBV7-2	TRBJ1-6	few	CASSAPGPRNSPLHF	TGTGCCAGCAGCGCGCCGGGACCGAGAAATTCACCCCTCCACTTT
TRBD1	TRBV3-1	TRBJ1-2	few	CASSQERQGLNYGYTF	TGTGCCAGCAGCCAAGAACGACAGGGTCTTAACTATGGCTACACCTTC
TRBD2	TRBV20-1	TRBJ2-4	few	CSAHPTSGAVQAKNIQYF	TGCAGTGCTCACCCGACTAGCGGGGCCGTCCAAGCCAAAAACATTCAGTACTTC
NA	TRBV5-1	TRBJ2-2	few	CASSLLNLNTGELFF	TGCGCCAGCAGCTTGCTGAACCTTAACACCGGGGAGCTGTTTTTT
NA	TRBV5-6	TRBJ2-3	few	CASSLREEALDTQYF	TGTGCCAGCAGCTTGAGGGAGGAGGCGTTAGATACGCAGTATTTT
TRBD1	TRBV28	TRBJ2-4	many	CASSLSTGSNIQYF	TGTGCCAGCAGTTTATCGACAGGGTCAAACATTCAGTACTTC
TRBD2	TRBV7-4	TRBJ2-3	many	CASSSYPPRTSGRHSTDTQYF	TGTGCCAGCAGCTCCTATCCTCCAAGGACTAGCGGGAGACACAGCACAGATACGCAGTATTTT
NA	TRBV3-1	TRBJ1-4	few	CASSRDPSEKLFF	TGTGCCAGCAGCCGGGACCCCTCCGAAAAACTGTTTTTT
TRBD1	TRBV27	TRBJ1-1	many	CASYQTGGGGTEAFF	TGTGCCAGTTACCAGACAGGGGGTGGTGGCACTGAAGCTTTCTTT
NA	TRBV10-3	TRBJ2-7	NA	CAISEQGSFYEQYF	TGTGCCATCAGTGAACAGGGATCCTTCTACGAGCAGTACTTC
NA	TRBV4-3	TRBJ2-2	few	CASSQDGPGELFF	TGCGCCAGCAGCCAAGATGGGCCCGGGGAGCTGTTTTTT
TRBD2	TRBV7-2	TRBJ2-3	many	CASSPRLAGGTDTQYF	TGTGCCAGCAGCCCCCGACTAGCGGGGGGCACAGATACGCAGTATTTT